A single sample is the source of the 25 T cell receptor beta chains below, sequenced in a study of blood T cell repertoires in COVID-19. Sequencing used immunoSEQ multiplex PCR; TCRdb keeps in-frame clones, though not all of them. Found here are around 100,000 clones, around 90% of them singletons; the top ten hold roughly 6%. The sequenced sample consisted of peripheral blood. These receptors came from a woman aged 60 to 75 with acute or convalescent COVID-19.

CDR3 sequence: CASSYSGTGAGELFF. The CDR3 nucleotides are TGTGCCAGCAGTTACTCGGGGACAGGGGCCGGGGAGCTGTTTTTT. V gene TRBV6-5 combines with J gene TRBJ2-2, with 10 bases that match TRBD1. V gave up 0 bases and J gave up 6 bases; unmatched junction bases: 1. Per germline, CDR1 MNHEY and CDR2 SVGAGI. This CDR3 region has 15 residues.

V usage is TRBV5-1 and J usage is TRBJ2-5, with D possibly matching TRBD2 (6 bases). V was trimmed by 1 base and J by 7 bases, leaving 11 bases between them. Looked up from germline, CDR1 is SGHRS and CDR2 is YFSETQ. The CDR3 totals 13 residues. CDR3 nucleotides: TGCGCCAGCAGCTTGAGTCAGGAGGGGACCCAGTACTTC. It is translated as CASSLSQEGTQYF.

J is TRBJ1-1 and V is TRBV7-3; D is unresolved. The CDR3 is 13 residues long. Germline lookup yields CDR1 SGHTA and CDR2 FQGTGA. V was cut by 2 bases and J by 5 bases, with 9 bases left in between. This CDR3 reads CASSLVAETEAFF. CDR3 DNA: TGTGCCAGCAGCTTAGTGGCAGAAACTGAAGCTTTCTTT. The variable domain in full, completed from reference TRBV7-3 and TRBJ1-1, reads GAGVSQTPSNKVTEKGKYVELRCDPISGHTALYWYRQSLGQGPEFLIYFQGTGAADDSGLPNDRFFAVRPEGSVSTLKIQRTERGDSAVYLCASSLVAETEAFFGQGTRLTVV.

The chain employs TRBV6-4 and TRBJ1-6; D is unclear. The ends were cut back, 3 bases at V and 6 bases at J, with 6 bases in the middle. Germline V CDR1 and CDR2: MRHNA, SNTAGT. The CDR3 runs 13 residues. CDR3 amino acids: CASSEARNSPLHF. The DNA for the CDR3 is TGTGCCAGCAGTGAGGCTCGTAATTCACCCCTCCACTTT.

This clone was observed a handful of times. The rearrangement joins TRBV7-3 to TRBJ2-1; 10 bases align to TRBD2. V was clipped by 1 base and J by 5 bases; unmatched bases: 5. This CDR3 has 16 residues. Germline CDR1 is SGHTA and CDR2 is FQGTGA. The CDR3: CASSLKASGSNNEQFF. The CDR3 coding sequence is TGTGCCAGCAGCTTAAAGGCTAGCGGGAGTAACAATGAGCAGTTCTTC.

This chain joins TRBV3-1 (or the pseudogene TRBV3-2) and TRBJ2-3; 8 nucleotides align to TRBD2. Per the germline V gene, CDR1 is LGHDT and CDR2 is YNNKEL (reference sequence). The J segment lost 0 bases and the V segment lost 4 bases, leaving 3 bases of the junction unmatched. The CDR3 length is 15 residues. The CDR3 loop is CASSLTSGSTDTQYF. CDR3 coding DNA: TGTGCCAGCAGCCTCACTAGCGGCAGCACAGATACGCAGTATTTT.

CDR3 DNA: TGCAGCGTCCGGGACAACTTTAATCAGCCCCAGCATTTT. It translates to CSVRDNFNQPQHF. The chain recombines TRBV29-1 with TRBJ1-5; tentative D call: TRBD1 (6 bases). V was clipped by 6 bases and J by 4 bases, with 13 bases between them. This CDR3 comprises 13 residues. The germline V gene has CDR1 SQVTM and CDR2 ANQGSEA.

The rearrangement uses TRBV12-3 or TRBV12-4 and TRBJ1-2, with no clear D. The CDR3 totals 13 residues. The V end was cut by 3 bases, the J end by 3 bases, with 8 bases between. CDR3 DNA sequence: TGTGCCAGCAGTTTCCGGGTCGACTATGGCTACACCTTC. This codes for CASSFRVDYGYTF.

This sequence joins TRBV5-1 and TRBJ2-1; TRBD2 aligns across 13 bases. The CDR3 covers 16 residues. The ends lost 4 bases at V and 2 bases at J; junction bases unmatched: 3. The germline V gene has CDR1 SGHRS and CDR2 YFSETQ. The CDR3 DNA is TGCGCCAGCAGCGGCGGACTAGCGGGAGCCTACAATGAGCAGTTCTTC. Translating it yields CASSGGLAGAYNEQFF.

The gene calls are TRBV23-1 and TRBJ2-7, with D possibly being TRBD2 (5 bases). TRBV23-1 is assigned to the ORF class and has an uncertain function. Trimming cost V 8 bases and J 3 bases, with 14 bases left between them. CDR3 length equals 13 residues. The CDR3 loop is CASPRGSCYEQYF. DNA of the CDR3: TGCGCCAGCCCTCGGGGAAGCTGCTACGAGCAGTACTTC.

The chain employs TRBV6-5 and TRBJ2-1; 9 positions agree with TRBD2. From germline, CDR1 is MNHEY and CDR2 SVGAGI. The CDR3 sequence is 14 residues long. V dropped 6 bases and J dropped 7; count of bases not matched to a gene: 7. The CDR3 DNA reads TGTGCCAGCAGACTAGCGGGCAGGGGGAATGAGCAGTTCTTC. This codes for CASRLAGRGNEQFF.

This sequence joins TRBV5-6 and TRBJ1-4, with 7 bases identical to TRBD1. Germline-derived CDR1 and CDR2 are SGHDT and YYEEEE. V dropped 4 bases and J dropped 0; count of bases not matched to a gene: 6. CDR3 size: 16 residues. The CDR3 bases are TGTGCCAGCAGCCGACAGGGTCTCGCAACTAATGAAAAACTGTTTTTT. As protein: CASSRQGLATNEKLFF.

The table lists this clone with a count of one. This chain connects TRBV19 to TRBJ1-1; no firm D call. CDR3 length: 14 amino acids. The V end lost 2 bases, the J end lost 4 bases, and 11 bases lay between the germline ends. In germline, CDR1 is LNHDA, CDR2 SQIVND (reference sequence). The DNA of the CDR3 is TGTGCCAGTAGTATATCCGGGGTGACCACTGAAGCTTTCTTT. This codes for CASSISGVTTEAFF. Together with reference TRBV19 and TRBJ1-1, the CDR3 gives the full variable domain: DGGITQSPKYLFRKEGQNVTLSCEQNLNHDAMYWYRQDPGQGLRLIYYSQIVNDFQKGDIAEGYSVSREKKESFPLTVTSAQKNPTAFYLCASSISGVTTEAFFGQGTRLTVV.

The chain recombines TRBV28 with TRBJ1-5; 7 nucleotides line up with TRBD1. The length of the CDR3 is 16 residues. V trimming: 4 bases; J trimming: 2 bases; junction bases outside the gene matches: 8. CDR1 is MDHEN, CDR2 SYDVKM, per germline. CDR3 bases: TGTGCCAGCAGTTCCCATGAGGGGGCTGGCAATCAGCCCCAGCATTTT. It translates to CASSSHEGAGNQPQHF.

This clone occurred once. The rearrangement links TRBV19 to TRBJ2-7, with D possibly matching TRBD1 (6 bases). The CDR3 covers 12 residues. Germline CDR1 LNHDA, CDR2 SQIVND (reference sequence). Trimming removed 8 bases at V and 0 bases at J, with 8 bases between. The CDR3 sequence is CASGDNSYEQYF. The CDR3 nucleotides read TGTGCCAGTGGGGACAACTCCTACGAGCAGTACTTC. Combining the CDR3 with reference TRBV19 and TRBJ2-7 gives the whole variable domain DGGITQSPKYLFRKEGQNVTLSCEQNLNHDAMYWYRQDPGQGLRLIYYSQIVNDFQKGDIAEGYSVSREKKESFPLTVTSAQKNPTAFYLCASGDNSYEQYFGPGTRLTVT.

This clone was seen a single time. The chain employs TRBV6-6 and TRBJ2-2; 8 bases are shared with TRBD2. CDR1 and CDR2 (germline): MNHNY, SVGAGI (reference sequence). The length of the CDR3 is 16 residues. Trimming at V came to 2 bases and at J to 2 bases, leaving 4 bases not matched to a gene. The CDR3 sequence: CASSYGTRGNTGELFF. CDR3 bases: TGTGCCAGCAGTTACGGGACTAGAGGAAACACCGGGGAGCTGTTTTTT.

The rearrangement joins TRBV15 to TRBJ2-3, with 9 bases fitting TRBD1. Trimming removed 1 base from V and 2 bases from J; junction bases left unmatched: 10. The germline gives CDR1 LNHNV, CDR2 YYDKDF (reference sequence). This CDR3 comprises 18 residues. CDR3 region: CATSRGNRGLMITDTQYF. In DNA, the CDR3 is TGTGCCACCAGCAGAGGTAACAGGGGGCTTATGATCACAGATACGCAGTATTTT. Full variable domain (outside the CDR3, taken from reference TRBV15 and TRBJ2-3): DAMVIQNPRYQVTQFGKPVTLSCSQTLNHNVMYWYQQKSSQAPKLLFHYYDKDFNNEADTPDNFQSRRPNTSFCFLDIRSPGLGDTAMYLCATSRGNRGLMITDTQYFGPGTRLTVL.

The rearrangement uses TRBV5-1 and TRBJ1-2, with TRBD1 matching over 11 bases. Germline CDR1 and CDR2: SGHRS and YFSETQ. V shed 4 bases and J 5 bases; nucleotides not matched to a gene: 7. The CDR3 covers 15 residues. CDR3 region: CASSPTGTGGYGYTF. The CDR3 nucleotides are TGCGCCAGCAGCCCCACCGGGACAGGGGGTTATGGCTACACCTTC.

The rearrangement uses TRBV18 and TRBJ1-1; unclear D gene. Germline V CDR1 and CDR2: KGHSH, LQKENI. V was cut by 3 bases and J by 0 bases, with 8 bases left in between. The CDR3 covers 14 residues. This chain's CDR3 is CASSPGRVNTEAFF. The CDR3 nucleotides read TGTGCCAGCTCACCCGGTCGGGTGAACACTGAAGCTTTCTTT.

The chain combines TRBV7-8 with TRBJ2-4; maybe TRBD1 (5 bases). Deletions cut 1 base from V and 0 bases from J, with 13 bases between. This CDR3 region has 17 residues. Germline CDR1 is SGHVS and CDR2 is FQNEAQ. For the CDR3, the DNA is TGTGCCAGCAGCTTAGGCCCGAATAGGGGAGCCAAAAACATTCAGTACTTC. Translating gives CASSLGPNRGAKNIQYF. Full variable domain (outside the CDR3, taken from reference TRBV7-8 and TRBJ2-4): GAGVSQSPRYKVAKRGQDVALRCDPISGHVSLFWYQQALGQGPEFLTYFQNEAQLDKSGLPSDRFFAERPEGSVSTLKIQRTQQEDSAVYLCASSLGPNRGAKNIQYFGAGTRLSVL.

CDR3 loop: CATSRLYDTQYF. The CDR3 region has the DNA TGTGCCACCAGCAGGCTATATGATACGCAGTATTTT. J is TRBJ2-3 and V is TRBV15; D not certain. The V end was cut by 3 bases, the J end by 6 bases, with 7 bases between. The CDR3 has 12 residues. Looked up from germline, CDR1 is LNHNV and CDR2 is YYDKDF (reference sequence).

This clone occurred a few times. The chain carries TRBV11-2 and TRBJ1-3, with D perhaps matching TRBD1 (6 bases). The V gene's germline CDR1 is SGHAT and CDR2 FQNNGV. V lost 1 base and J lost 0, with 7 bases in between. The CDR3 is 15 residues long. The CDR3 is CASSLAGDSGNTIYF. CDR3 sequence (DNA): TGTGCCAGCAGCTTAGCAGGGGACTCTGGAAACACCATATATTTT.

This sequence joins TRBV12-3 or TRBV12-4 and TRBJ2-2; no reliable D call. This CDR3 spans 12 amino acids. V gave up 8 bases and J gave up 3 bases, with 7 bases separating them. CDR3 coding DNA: TGTGCCAGCTCGCGGTACACCGGGGAGCTGTTTTTT. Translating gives CASSRYTGELFF.

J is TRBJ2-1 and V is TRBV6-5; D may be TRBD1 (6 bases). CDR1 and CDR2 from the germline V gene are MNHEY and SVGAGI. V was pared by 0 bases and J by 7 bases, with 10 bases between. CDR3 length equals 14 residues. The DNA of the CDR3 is TGTGCCAGCAGTTACTCACAGGGTAGGAATGAGCAGTTCTTC. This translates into CASSYSQGRNEQFF.

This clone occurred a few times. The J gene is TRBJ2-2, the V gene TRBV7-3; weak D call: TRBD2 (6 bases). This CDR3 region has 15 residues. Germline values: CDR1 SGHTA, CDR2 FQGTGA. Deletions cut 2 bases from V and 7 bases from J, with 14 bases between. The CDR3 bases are TGTGCCAGCAGCTTAGGGGGGTGGCCCGTCGGGGAGCTGTTTTTT. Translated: CASSLGGWPVGELFF. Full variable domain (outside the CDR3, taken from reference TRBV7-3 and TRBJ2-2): GAGVSQTPSNKVTEKGKYVELRCDPISGHTALYWYRQSLGQGPEFLIYFQGTGAADDSGLPNDRFFAVRPEGSVSTLKIQRTERGDSAVYLCASSLGGWPVGELFFGEGSRLTVL.